The T cell receptor (beta chain) under discussion was sequenced for a study of identical twins. Study-wide findings and caveats: Invariant MAIT and iNKT cells are populations that could partly confound zero-insertion analyses.

V was pared by 0 bases and J by 8 bases, with 9 bases between. The CDR3 has 13 residues. Germline CDR1 and CDR2: SGHDT and YYEEEE. To note about this clonotype: What it recognizes is unknown.

TCRdb itself ran the 5' RACE reads through MiXCR, one entry per CDR3 protein. The profile covers 1.5 million to 2 million distinct CDR3 sequences, with less than 35% appearing a single time and around 0.3% taken by the ten largest. The sequence was collected from a newborn girl in good health. The chain joins TRBV5-6 to TRBJ2-1; D unclear. The sample taken for sequencing was cord blood. CDR3: CASSLGSGYEQFF. DNA for the CDR3: TGTGCCAGCAGCTTGGGGTCAGGATATGAGCAGTTCTTC.